Described below is a single TCR beta chain sequence and its context. This specimen comes from a study of blood T cell repertoires in COVID-19. For the study at large: The samples span acute and convalescent COVID-19 from the United States, Italy and Spain. In each case, the material was cDNA or gDNA derived from T cells, B-cell-depleted T cells, or PBMCs.

The study recruited people aged roughly 18 to 95 years across around 24 US areas. Which cohort a participant joined came from the clinical history participants gave. The protocol was immunoSEQ multiplex PCR, while the TCRdb copy is restricted to in-frame clones and leaves out a portion. This table has more than 200,000 clones, around 86% appearing once. The germline V gene encodes CDR1 MDHEN and CDR2 SYDVKM. The CDR3 extends over 15 amino acids. V dropped 8 bases and J dropped 9; count of bases not matched to a gene: 15. The receptor was isolated from a man aged 25 to 40 in a cohort exposed to, infected with or recovered from COVID-19 (not recorded which). The specimen sequenced was PBMCs or T cells enriched from blood (not recorded which). The rearrangement joins TRBV28 to TRBJ2-1, with TRBD2 matching over 8 bases. The CDR3 region has the DNA TGTGCCAGCCGGGGAGCGGGAGTTTCGGAGGGTGAGCAGTTCTTC. This encodes CASRGAGVSEGEQFF.